The 31 T cell receptor beta chains below all came from one sample that was sequenced in a study of shared clonotypes between healthy human individuals. Clones were read by immunoSEQ multiplex PCR, and TCRdb kept only the in-frame ones, dropping some. Of more than 1,200,000 clones listed, just under 99% are singletons. Sequenced: naive CD4+ T cells sorted from blood. This sample's subset: CD45RA+ positively selected. Every receptor here comes from a man aged 30-40 years in good health.

The chain links TRBV11-2 to TRBJ2-2, with unresolved D. Trimming shortened V by 3 bases and J by 1 base, and 6 bases separated the two germline ends. Germline CDR1 SGHAT, CDR2 FQNNGV. The CDR3 runs to 14 residues. CDR3 protein: CASSFLGNTGELFF. CDR3 nucleotides: TGTGCCAGCAGCTTCTTAGGGAACACCGGGGAGCTGTTTTTT.

CDR3 nucleotides: TGTGCCAGCTCACCCCCGGGACACGTTAATGAAAAACTGTTTTTT. It encodes CASSPPGHVNEKLFF. V gene TRBV18 combines with J gene TRBJ1-4; a weak D match, TRBD1 (6 bases). There are 15 residues in the CDR3. V dropped 3 bases and J dropped 4 bases, with 12 bases sitting between them. Germline V gives CDR1 KGHSH, CDR2 LQKENI.

The V call is TRBV19, the J call TRBJ2-7; 8 bases are a match to TRBD2. Germline values: CDR1 LNHDA, CDR2 SQIVND (reference sequence). V lost 5 bases, J lost 4 bases, and 10 bases stayed unmatched. The CDR3 consists of 15 residues. Here the CDR3 DNA reads TGTGCCAGTAGTGCCGGGACTAGAGATCCGTACGAGCAGTACTTC. It is translated as CASSAGTRDPYEQYF.

The rearrangement uses TRBV5-8 and TRBJ2-7, with 15 bases that match TRBD2. The V gene's germline CDR1 is SGHTS and CDR2 YDEGEE. The V and J ends lost 0 bases and 2 bases, in that order; junction bases with no gene match: 9. The CDR3 has 19 amino acids. The CDR3 region is CASSLDFGTSGRPAYEQYF. The CDR3 DNA reads as TGTGCCAGCAGCTTGGATTTCGGGACTAGCGGGAGGCCAGCCTACGAGCAGTACTTC. Looking up the rest from reference TRBV5-8 and TRBJ2-7 gives the full variable domain: EAGVTQSPTHLIKTRGQQATLRCSPISGHTSVYWYQQALGLGLQFLLWYDEGEERNRGNFPPRFSGRQFPNYSSELNVNALELEDSALYLCASSLDFGTSGRPAYEQYFGPGTRLTVT.

This rearrangement joins TRBV4-3 to TRBJ1-2; TRBD1 is a possible D gene (5 bases). CDR1 and CDR2 from the germline V gene are LGHNA and YSLEER. V lost 0 bases, J lost 7 bases, and 9 bases lay in between. The CDR3 has 13 residues. CDR3 sequence (DNA): TGCGCCAGCAGCCAAGATGGGACGGGTGGCTACACCTTC. It translates to CASSQDGTGGYTF.

The gene calls are TRBV29-1 and TRBJ2-2; no reliable D call. The ends were cut back, 7 bases at V and 3 bases at J, with 9 bases in the middle. The CDR3 is made up of 12 amino acids. The germline V gene has CDR1 SQVTM and CDR2 ANQGSEA. As DNA, the CDR3 is TGCAGCGCCCGGATTTACACCGGGGAGCTGTTTTTT. It translates to CSARIYTGELFF.

The chain is built from TRBV11-3 and TRBJ2-3; no firm D call. Germline CDR1 reads SGHNT; CDR2 reads YENEEA. The CDR3 is 15 residues long. With 5 bases removed from V and 0 bases from J, the gap between germline ends came to 12 bases. As DNA, the CDR3 is TGTGCCAGCAGCAGGGATGGAACAAGCACAGATACGCAGTATTTT. This codes for CASSRDGTSTDTQYF.

The rearrangement uses TRBV19 and TRBJ2-7; TRBD1 aligns across 9 bases. Germline CDR1 is LNHDA and CDR2 is SQIVND (reference sequence). Germline trimming cut 4 bases from V and 1 base from J; bases unmatched to any gene: 11. CDR3 length: 17 residues. CDR3 in DNA: TGTGCCAGTAGTAACCCTATCGGACAGGGGTTTTCCTACGAGCAGTACTTC. This translates into CASSNPIGQGFSYEQYF.

The genes are TRBV23-1 and TRBJ2-3; 7 bases map to TRBD2. TRBV23-1 is known as an ORF, though its function is uncertain. Trimming cost V 0 bases and J 8 bases; bases outside gene matches: 14. The CDR3 loop spans 17 amino acids. This CDR3 reads CASSQSSPAGALGTQYF. DNA for the CDR3: TGCGCCAGCAGTCAATCTTCCCCGGCGGGAGCTCTGGGTACGCAGTATTTT.

The V gene is TRBV18, the J gene TRBJ1-4, with a weak D call TRBD1 (5 bases). Trimming cost V 5 bases and J 5 bases, with 18 bases left between them. CDR3 length equals 16 residues. Germline assignment: CDR1 KGHSH and CDR2 LQKENI. For the CDR3, the DNA is TGTGCCAGCTCATCCCGACGGGGGGATGGGAATGAAAAACTGTTTTTT. Translating gives CASSSRRGDGNEKLFF.

This chain links TRBV15 with TRBJ1-4; D not certain. This CDR3 comprises 14 residues. The ends were cut back, 4 bases at V and 1 base at J, with 7 bases in the middle. Germline lookup yields CDR1 LNHNV and CDR2 YYDKDF (reference sequence). The CDR3 spells CATSMRVTNEKLFF. CDR3 nucleotide sequence: TGTGCCACCAGCATGAGGGTAACTAATGAAAAACTGTTTTTT.

The chain combines TRBV18 with TRBJ1-5; D perhaps matches TRBD1 (6 bases). V lost 4 bases, J lost 2 bases, and 9 bases lay in between. Germline V CDR1 and CDR2: KGHSH, LQKENI. The CDR3 consists of 14 residues. CDR3 nucleotides: TGTGCCAGCTCACGGGGGGCTGGCAATCAGCCCCAGCATTTT. Its protein product is CASSRGAGNQPQHF. Complete variable domain (other parts from reference TRBV18 and TRBJ1-5): NAGVMQNPRHLVRRRGQEARLRCSPMKGHSHVYWYRQLPEEGLKFMVYLQKENIIDESGMPKERFSAEFPKEGPSILRIQQVVRGDSAAYFCASSRGAGNQPQHFGDGTRLSIL.

This chain joins TRBV5-1 and TRBJ2-3; 15 bases are shared with TRBD2. This CDR3 has 18 amino acids. From germline, CDR1 is SGHRS and CDR2 YFSETQ. V dropped 3 bases and J dropped 1; count of bases not matched to a gene: 6. This chain's CDR3 is CASSSGLAGGRGTDTQYF. DNA of the CDR3: TGCGCCAGCAGCTCAGGACTAGCGGGAGGGCGCGGCACAGATACGCAGTATTTT.

The rearrangement links TRBV12-5 to TRBJ2-3, with D perhaps TRBD1 (6 bases). The CDR3 runs to 15 residues. CDR1 and CDR2 from the germline V gene are LGHNT and FRNRAP. V dropped 5 bases and J dropped 6 bases, with 18 bases sitting between them. The CDR3 coding sequence is TGTGCTAGTGGTCCCTCAGGGGTAGCTTTGGATACGCAGTATTTT. Translation: CASGPSGVALDTQYF. Combining the CDR3 with reference TRBV12-5 and TRBJ2-3 gives the whole variable domain DARVTQTPRHKVTEMGQEVTMRCQPILGHNTVFWYRQTMMQGLELLAYFRNRAPLDDSGMPKDRFSAEMPDATLATLKIQPSEPRDSAVYFCASGPSGVALDTQYFGPGTRLTVL.

The CDR3, as DNA: TGTGCCAGCAGCTTACGCTCTGGACAGTTGAGCGAGCAGTACTTC. Protein: CASSLRSGQLSEQYF. The V call is TRBV11-2, the J call TRBJ2-7, with TRBD1 as a possible D gene (6 bases). Germline lookup yields CDR1 SGHAT and CDR2 FQNNGV. This CDR3 has 15 amino acids. Trimming removed 2 bases at V and 6 bases at J, with 17 bases between.

This sequence joins TRBV19 and TRBJ1-2, with TRBD1 identical over 8 bases. CDR1 LNHDA and CDR2 SQIVND come from the germline V gene (reference sequence). The length of the CDR3 is 13 residues. The V gene end was trimmed by 2 bases and the J gene end by 6 bases; junction bases not matched to a gene: 2. The CDR3 loop reads CASSIRQGNGYTF. The CDR3 DNA reads TGTGCCAGTAGTATAAGACAGGGGAATGGCTACACCTTC.

The rearrangement links TRBV11-2 to TRBJ1-1; D is unresolved. The germline V gene has CDR1 SGHAT and CDR2 FQNNGV. The CDR3 totals 11 residues. V was clipped by 2 bases and J by 4 bases, with 2 bases between them. This chain's CDR3 is CASSLSTEAFF. The CDR3 coding sequence is TGTGCCAGCAGCTTAAGCACTGAAGCTTTCTTT.

Of note for this clone: A read error may account for a junction end that differs from germline. This same CDR3 is encoded by further DNA sequences in the sample. The V call is TRBV7-2, the J call TRBJ2-1, with no clear D. Germline CDR1 reads SGHTA; CDR2 reads FQGNSA. The CDR3 is 12 amino acids. The CDR3 here is CASSLAYNEQFF. The CDR3, as DNA: TGTGCCAGCAGCCTAGCCTACAATGAGCAGTTCTTC.

Remarks on this clone: Different DNA sequences within this sample yield the same CDR3. The chain carries TRBV7-2 and TRBJ1-1; perhaps TRBD1 as D (5 bases). CDR1 and CDR2 from the germline V gene are SGHTA and FQGNSA. The CDR3 runs 13 residues. Deletions cut 4 bases from V and 1 base from J, with 7 bases between. CDR3 loop: CASSSGRNTEAFF. CDR3 nucleotides: TGTGCCAGCAGCTCGGGACGGAACACTGAAGCTTTCTTT.

The J gene is TRBJ1-3, the V gene TRBV29-1, with D hard to call. Trimming stripped 6 bases from V and 3 bases from J, with 6 bases between. The CDR3 sequence is 11 residues long. The germline gives CDR1 SQVTM, CDR2 ANQGSEA. This chain's CDR3 is CSVKDGNTIYF. The DNA of the CDR3 is TGCAGCGTGAAGGATGGAAACACCATATATTTT.

This clone has just one count. The chain couples TRBV29-1 to TRBJ2-5; 7 bases align to TRBD1. The CDR3 runs to 15 residues. With 4 bases clipped from V and 5 bases from J, the junction kept 13 bases outside the gene matches. Germline-derived CDR1 and CDR2 are SQVTM and ANQGSEA. CDR3: CSVGDLGGHWETQYF. The DNA of the CDR3 is TGCAGCGTTGGCGACCTAGGGGGCCATTGGGAGACCCAGTACTTC.

V gene TRBV11-2 combines with J gene TRBJ1-2; tentative D call: TRBD1 (5 bases). The germline V gene has CDR1 SGHAT and CDR2 FQNNGV. CDR3 size: 14 residues. V gave up 1 base and J gave up 8 bases, with 14 bases separating them. The CDR3, as DNA: TGTGCCAGCAGCTTAGGGCAGGGAAGTAGGGGCTACACCTTC. Its protein is CASSLGQGSRGYTF.

V is TRBV28 and J is TRBJ2-3, with TRBD1 identical over 9 bases. V was clipped by 7 bases and J by 3 bases; unmatched bases: 11. Germline V CDR1 and CDR2: MDHEN, SYDVKM. The CDR3 loop spans 16 amino acids. The CDR3 loop reads CASTLPPGQGTDTQYF. As DNA, the CDR3 is TGTGCCAGCACCTTACCCCCCGGACAGGGGACAGATACGCAGTATTTT.

The V and J genes are TRBV11-2 and TRBJ1-2, with a weak D call TRBD1 (6 bases). The CDR3 sequence is 16 residues long. Germline CDR1 and CDR2: SGHAT and FQNNGV. Trimming took 2 bases from V and 2 from J, leaving 15 bases between them. The CDR3 DNA reads TGTGCCAGCAGCTTACCTTTCGGGACACCAAACTATGGCTACACCTTC. Translation gives CASSLPFGTPNYGYTF.

V and J are TRBV7-9 and TRBJ2-1; the D gene is possibly TRBD2 (5 bases). This CDR3 spans 14 amino acids. Germline CDR1 and CDR2: SEHNR and FQNEAQ (reference sequence). The ends were cut back, 3 bases at V and 7 bases at J, with 13 bases in the middle. CDR3 DNA: TGTGCCAGCAGCTTGGACTTGTCCATGAATGAGCAGTTCTTC. Translating gives CASSLDLSMNEQFF. Using reference TRBV7-9 and TRBJ2-1 for the parts outside the CDR3, the full variable domain is DTGVSQNPRHKITKRGQNVTFRCDPISEHNRLYWYRQTLGQGPEFLTYFQNEAQLEKSRLLSDRFSAERPKGSFSTLEIQRTEQGDSAMYLCASSLDLSMNEQFFGPGTRLTVL.

The V and J genes are TRBV28 and TRBJ1-4; D is uncertain. Trimming removed 6 bases from V and 8 bases from J, with 10 bases in between. CDR1 MDHEN and CDR2 SYDVKM come from the germline V gene. The CDR3 is made up of 12 amino acids. CDR3 sequence (DNA): TGTGCCAGCAGCCCTAGACCCGAAAAACTGTTTTTT. This encodes CASSPRPEKLFF.

This chain uses TRBV4-2 with TRBJ2-4; D unresolved. V lost 3 bases to trimming and J lost 0 bases, with 15 bases between them. The germline V gene encodes CDR1 LGHNA and CDR2 YNFKEQ. The CDR3 sequence is 17 residues long. This CDR3 reads CASSQGTSSIAKNIQYF. For the CDR3, the DNA is TGTGCCAGCAGCCAGGGTACGAGCTCGATAGCCAAAAACATTCAGTACTTC.

The chain carries TRBV5-1 and TRBJ2-6; a possible D gene is TRBD1 (6 bases). This CDR3 contains 16 residues. Germline CDR1 is SGHRS and CDR2 is YFSETQ. Trimming took 6 bases from V and 2 from J, leaving 15 bases between them. The CDR3 nucleotides read TGCGCCAGCACCCAGACAGGTTATGCTGGGGCCAACGTCCTGACTTTC. As protein: CASTQTGYAGANVLTF.

The chain employs TRBV29-1 and TRBJ2-1; D unclear. Germline values: CDR1 SQVTM, CDR2 ANQGSEA. The V end lost 5 bases, the J end lost 6 bases, and 8 bases lay between the germline ends. CDR3 length: 11 amino acids. This CDR3 is CSVRQSNEQFF. As DNA, the CDR3 is TGCAGCGTTCGACAATCCAATGAGCAGTTCTTC.

The chain links TRBV19 to TRBJ1-5; D unclear. The ends were cut back, 3 bases at V and 2 bases at J, with 8 bases in the middle. The CDR3 spans 14 residues. Germline CDR1 and CDR2: LNHDA and SQIVND (reference sequence). The CDR3 DNA is TGTGCCAGTAGTATCGCCAGCCGCAATCAGCCCCAGCATTTT. This gives the protein CASSIASRNQPQHF.

The genes are TRBV11-3 and TRBJ2-7, with a weak D call TRBD1 (6 bases). V was shortened by 0 bases and J by 1 base, with 13 bases between the two germline ends. The CDR3 covers 16 residues. Germline CDR1 and CDR2: SGHNT and YENEEA. The CDR3 protein is CASSLERGNGSYEQYF. DNA for the CDR3: TGTGCCAGCAGCTTAGAAAGGGGGAACGGATCCTACGAGCAGTACTTC.